This T cell receptor (beta chain) was recovered during a study of identical twins. Points on this clonotype: Its antigen is currently unknown.

The study, taken as a whole, reports: Beta out-of-frame sequences displayed a weaker excess of sharing between twins.

Germline assignment: CDR1 SNHLY and CDR2 FYNNEI. There are 12 residues in the CDR3. V lost 6 bases to trimming and J lost 8 bases, with 13 bases between them. Via MiXCR, TCRdb re-called the 5' RACE reads, giving one row per CDR3 protein. The repertoire includes about 720,000 distinct CDR3 sequences, 15% to 20% of them detected once, and 10% to 15% sits in the top ten. These data are also associated with another study on T cells expressing NK-cell markers.

This sequence was found in a woman under 30 in good health. The chain joins TRBV2 to TRBJ1-2; D is ambiguous. Sequenced sample: PBMCs. The CDR3 spells CASSTEGWGYTF. In nucleotides, the CDR3 is TGTGCCAGCAGCACCGAGGGTTGGGGCTACACCTTC.